The 32 T cell receptor beta chains listed next were all sequenced from one sample in a study of T-cell memory formation after mild COVID-19. TCRdb passed the 5' RACE reads through MiXCR, listing each CDR3 protein once. The sample carries about 360,000 distinct CDR3 sequences, under 15% recorded once. Input material: PBMCs or a T cell subset sorted from them (not recorded which). The receptor set was obtained from a man younger than 35 who had mild COVID-19 (a few samples of this study predate the infection). Cell type and time point are not known.

The chain uses TRBV6-5 and TRBJ1-2, with unresolved D. The germline CDR1 and CDR2 sequences are MNHEY and SVGAGI. With 2 bases removed from V and 4 bases from J, the gap between germline ends came to 5 bases. This CDR3 is built from 12 residues. The CDR3 loop reads CASSYGPYGYTF. The CDR3 DNA reads as TGTGCCAGCAGTTACGGTCCCTATGGCTACACCTTC.

This clonotype was picked up a small number of times. This sequence joins TRBV20-1 and TRBJ2-2, with TRBD2 matching over 10 bases. V was pared by 4 bases and J by 5 bases, with 7 bases of the junction left unmatched. This CDR3 spans 15 amino acids. The V gene's germline CDR1 is DFQATT and CDR2 SNEGSKA (reference sequence). The CDR3 DNA reads as TGCAGTGCTATCCCGGGTAGCGGGGGGACCGGGGAGCTGTTTTTT. Encoded protein: CSAIPGSGGTGELFF.

In this sample, this clonotype turned up once. This chain joins TRBV7-3 and TRBJ2-7, with unresolved D. CDR1 and CDR2 from the germline V gene are SGHTA and FQGTGA. There are 13 residues in the CDR3. Trimming took 5 bases from V and 7 from J, leaving 15 bases between them. CDR3 nucleotide sequence: TGTGCCAGCAGCCGAGCCTCCACGAGGGAGCAGTACTTC. The encoded protein is CASSRASTREQYF.

This clonotype has a handful of counts. The V call is TRBV11-2, the J call TRBJ1-4; D call uncertain. Trimming shortened V by 2 bases and J by 0 bases, and 7 bases separated the two germline ends. CDR1 and CDR2 from the germline V gene are SGHAT and FQNNGV. This CDR3 spans 15 amino acids. CDR3 bases: TGTGCCAGCAGCTTAATGCCGGCAACTAATGAAAAACTGTTTTTT. Its translation is CASSLMPATNEKLFF.

This clonotype occurred a few times. The chain recombines TRBV20-1 with TRBJ1-4; D not resolved. Germline V lookup: CDR1 DFQATT, CDR2 SNEGSKA (reference sequence). The CDR3 has 12 amino acids. Trimming stripped 2 bases from V and 8 bases from J, with 9 bases between. The CDR3 loop reads CSARLSDEKLFF. As DNA, the CDR3 is TGCAGTGCTAGATTATCAGACGAAAAACTGTTTTTT.

This chain links TRBV10-3 with TRBJ1-3; possible D gene TRBD1, 5 bases. With 8 bases removed from V and 4 bases from J, the gap between germline ends came to 15 bases. Looked up from germline, CDR1 is ENHRY and CDR2 is SYGVKD. This CDR3 has 14 amino acids. The CDR3 nucleotides are TGTGCCATCCGGCCCTCAACAGGAGGAAACACCATATATTTT. Its translation is CAIRPSTGGNTIYF.

This clonotype appeared a few times. The chain recombines TRBV28 with TRBJ2-2, with 10 bases aligning to TRBD1. V gave up 7 bases and J gave up 1 base; unmatched junction bases: 3. The CDR3 is made up of 15 amino acids. The germline CDR1 and CDR2 sequences are MDHEN and SYDVKM. The CDR3 here is CASTDRGLNTGELFF. CDR3 DNA: TGTGCCAGCACGGACAGGGGGTTGAACACCGGGGAGCTGTTTTTT.

The chain recombines TRBV3-1 with TRBJ2-5, with D possibly matching TRBD2 (6 bases). Between the trimmed V and J ends, which lost 7 bases and 5 bases, there was a span of 17 bases. Germline CDR1 LGHDT, CDR2 YNNKEL (reference sequence). The CDR3 is 14 amino acids. The DNA for the CDR3 is TGTGCCAGCAACCGGGACTCAGTCTGGGAGACCCAGTACTTC. It yields the protein CASNRDSVWETQYF.

This clonotype was seen just once. Written as DNA, the CDR3 is TGTGCCAGCAGTGGGGCAAAGACGTCTCCCCAGCATTTT. As protein: CASSGAKTSPQHF. This rearrangement joins TRBV6-2 or TRBV6-3 to TRBJ1-5, with D possibly TRBD1 on 5 matching bases. There are 13 residues in the CDR3. The germline V gene encodes CDR1 MNHEY and CDR2 SVGEGT. Trimming took off 5 bases at V and 10 bases at J, with 15 bases between the two ends.

This clonotype has only a few counts. The chain is built from TRBV7-2 and TRBJ2-4, with unresolved D. Deletions cut 5 bases from V and 1 base from J, with 6 bases between. The CDR3 covers 13 residues. Germline V gene sequence: CDR1 SGHTA, CDR2 FQGNSA. CDR3 residues: CASSGIAKNIQYF. CDR3 sequence (DNA): TGTGCCAGCAGCGGTATCGCCAAAAACATTCAGTACTTC.

This clonotype was counted a few times. The chain combines TRBV4-2 with TRBJ2-1, with 8 bases aligning to TRBD2. The CDR3 is 16 amino acids. V dropped 0 bases and J dropped 6; count of bases not matched to a gene: 7. Germline V gene sequence: CDR1 LGHNA, CDR2 YNFKEQ. This CDR3 reads CASSQDSLRGANEQFF. CDR3 DNA sequence: TGTGCCAGCAGCCAAGACTCGCTGCGGGGGGCCAATGAGCAGTTCTTC.

The chain recombines TRBV6-1 with TRBJ1-1; maybe TRBD1 (5 bases). This CDR3 is 13 amino acids long. CDR1 MNHNS and CDR2 SASEGT come from the germline V gene. V lost 5 bases and J 6 bases, leaving 13 bases between the germline ends. The DNA of the CDR3 is TGTGCCAGCAGTAGACAGTGGTCTTCTGAAGCTTTCTTT. Translating gives CASSRQWSSEAFF.

The CDR3 sequence is CASSLAGTPLDGYTF. CDR3 DNA sequence: TGCGCCAGCAGCTTGGCCGGGACGCCCTTGGATGGCTACACCTTC. The chain is built from TRBV5-1 and TRBJ1-2, with D possibly TRBD1 on 5 matching bases. The germline V and J ends were trimmed by 0 bases and 6 bases, with 15 bases remaining between them. This CDR3 comprises 15 residues. Germline V gene lookup returns CDR1 SGHRS and CDR2 YFSETQ. The whole variable domain, remainder taken from reference TRBV5-1 and TRBJ1-2, is KAGVTQTPRYLIKTRGQQVTLSCSPISGHRSVSWYQQTPGQGLQFLFEYFSETQRNKGNFPGRFSGRQFSNSRSEMNVSTLELGDSALYLCASSLAGTPLDGYTFGSGTRLTVV.

The chain has TRBV24-1 and TRBJ2-3, with D possibly being TRBD2 (7 bases). The CDR3 contains 15 residues. The V gene's germline CDR1 is KGHDR and CDR2 SFDVKD. The V and J ends lost 4 bases and 7 bases respectively, with 17 bases between them. The CDR3 bases are TGTGCCACCAGTGAAAAGGGCGGGGGCTCACATACGCAGTATTTT. As protein: CATSEKGGGSHTQYF.

This clonotype came up a few times. The chain uses TRBV7-9 and TRBJ2-1; a possible D gene is TRBD2 (5 bases). The germline V and J ends were trimmed by 7 bases and 0 bases, with 10 bases remaining between them. The germline CDR1 and CDR2 sequences are SEHNR and FQNEAQ (reference sequence). The CDR3 length is 14 residues. The CDR3 loop reads CASTRGRSYNEQFF. The DNA for the CDR3 is TGTGCCAGCACCCGGGGTCGCTCCTACAATGAGCAGTTCTTC.

The sample holds many counts of this clonotype. The chain is built from TRBV12-3 or TRBV12-4 and TRBJ1-3; D call uncertain. Trimming removed 2 bases from V and 0 bases from J, with 5 bases in between. The CDR3 extends over 14 amino acids. The CDR3 bases are TGTGCCAGCAGTTTACTAGGCTCTGGAAACACCATATATTTT. It codes for CASSLLGSGNTIYF.

This clonotype was observed a few times. CDR3 residues: CSVEDLPYIDTQYF. The CDR3 bases are TGCAGCGTTGAAGATCTGCCGTACATTGATACGCAGTATTTT. The V call is TRBV29-1, the J call TRBJ2-3; D gene ambiguous. The V gene lost 0 bases and the J gene lost 6 bases, with 13 bases spanning the gap. Per germline, CDR1 SQVTM and CDR2 ANQGSEA. CDR3 length: 14 residues.

This clonotype was detected only a few times. This chain links TRBV4-3 with TRBJ2-2; tentative D call: TRBD2 (6 bases). The germline CDR1 and CDR2 sequences are LGHNA and YSLEER. The CDR3 spans 17 residues. V shed 7 bases and J shed 6 bases, with 24 bases lying between them. The CDR3 loop reads CASITTYGPGVAGELFF. The CDR3, as DNA: TGCGCCAGCATCACAACGTATGGACCGGGGGTCGCCGGGGAGCTGTTTTTT.

The rearrangement joins TRBV30 to TRBJ2-3; D uncertain. V shed 0 bases and J shed 4 bases, with 8 bases lying between them. The germline V gene has CDR1 GTSNPN and CDR2 SVGIG (reference sequence). The length of the CDR3 is 13 residues. Written as DNA, the CDR3 is TGTGCCTGGAGTGTCACCGAAGCAGATACGCAGTATTTT. This gives the protein CAWSVTEADTQYF.

The chain couples TRBV11-2 to TRBJ1-2; 8 nucleotides align to TRBD1. The CDR3 consists of 12 residues. CDR1 and CDR2 from the germline V gene are SGHAT and FQNNGV. J gave up 5 bases and V 7 bases, and 3 bases lay outside the gene matches. In nucleotides, the CDR3 is TGTGCCAGCAATGGACAGGGATATGGCTACACCTTC. The encoded protein is CASNGQGYGYTF.

A few counts support this clonotype. This chain joins TRBV4-3 and TRBJ2-5, with D possibly matching TRBD1 (5 bases). This CDR3 region has 13 residues. CDR1 is LGHNA and CDR2 is YSLEER in the germline V gene. V dropped 1 base and J dropped 5 bases, with 8 bases sitting between them. CDR3 in amino acids: CASSQGYRETQYF. The CDR3 coding sequence is TGCGCCAGCAGCCAAGGGTACAGGGAGACCCAGTACTTC.

The sample holds many counts of this clonotype. CDR3 DNA sequence: TGTGCCAGCTCACCAATGGAGTACAATGAGCAGTTCTTC. The encoded protein is CASSPMEYNEQFF. The rearrangement links TRBV18 to TRBJ2-1; D gene uncertain. This CDR3 is 13 amino acids long. Between the trimmed V and J ends, which lost 2 bases and 4 bases, there was a span of 6 bases. Germline V gene sequence: CDR1 KGHSH, CDR2 LQKENI.

This clonotype was detected a few times. The chain has TRBV19 and TRBJ2-2; unclear D gene. The CDR3 runs to 12 residues. Trimming pared 3 bases from V and 6 bases from J, leaving 5 bases between. Per the germline V gene, CDR1 is LNHDA and CDR2 is SQIVND (reference sequence). CDR3 DNA: TGTGCCAGTAGTATGGTGCCCGGGGAGCTGTTTTTT. Protein: CASSMVPGELFF.

V is TRBV9 and J is TRBJ2-3; 7 nucleotides match TRBD2. The CDR3 is 16 amino acids. J was trimmed by 5 bases and V by 2 bases; bases with no gene match: 11. Germline V lookup: CDR1 SGDLS, CDR2 YYNGEE. The CDR3 loop is CASSVSWERGLDTQYF. The DNA for the CDR3 is TGTGCCAGCAGCGTGTCCTGGGAGCGGGGTTTAGATACGCAGTATTTT.

The genes are TRBV12-3 or TRBV12-4 and TRBJ1-3, with D unresolved. V lost 2 bases and J 4 bases, leaving 9 bases between the germline ends. The CDR3 extends over 14 amino acids. The CDR3 reads CASSLRQNGNTIYF. The CDR3 DNA reads as TGTGCCAGCAGTTTAAGGCAAAACGGAAACACCATATATTTT.

This sequence joins TRBV24-1 and TRBJ2-4; maybe TRBD1 (5 bases). This CDR3 has 16 amino acids. The germline V and J ends were trimmed by 4 bases and 0 bases, with 12 bases remaining between them. Looked up from germline, CDR1 is KGHDR and CDR2 is SFDVKD. The CDR3 spells CATSDLNRLAKNIQYF. The CDR3 DNA sequence: TGTGCCACCAGTGACCTAAACAGGCTAGCCAAAAACATTCAGTACTTC.

Only a few counts were recorded for this clonotype. The genes are TRBV7-2 and TRBJ1-5, with no clear D. The CDR3 runs to 14 residues. Germline V gives CDR1 SGHTA, CDR2 FQGNSA. Trimming took off 3 bases at V and 6 bases at J, with 12 bases between the two ends. The CDR3 DNA reads TGTGCCAGCAGCTTTTCGCCCGACGTTCAGCCCCAGCATTTT. Translating it yields CASSFSPDVQPQHF.

The chain carries TRBV13 and TRBJ2-1; D is perhaps TRBD1 (8 bases). The V end lost 4 bases, the J end lost 6 bases, and 16 bases lay between the germline ends. This CDR3 contains 15 residues. Germline CDR1 reads PRHDT; CDR2 reads FYEKMQ (reference sequence). The CDR3 DNA reads TGTGCCAGCAGCTCCGACAGGGGCGGGGGCAATGAGCAGTTCTTC. Residues: CASSSDRGGGNEQFF.

The chain recombines TRBV6-5 with TRBJ1-1; D is unclear. The CDR3 runs 14 residues. V dropped 2 bases and J dropped 6 bases, with 13 bases sitting between them. Germline V CDR1 and CDR2: MNHEY, SVGAGI. CDR3 residues: CASSYGQTGAEAFF. The CDR3 DNA reads as TGTGCCAGCAGTTACGGCCAAACTGGGGCTGAAGCTTTCTTT.

The chain links TRBV6-1 to TRBJ2-1; tentative D call: TRBD2 (5 bases). The V and J ends lost 8 bases and 4 bases respectively, with 12 bases between them. Germline-derived CDR1 and CDR2 are MNHNS and SASEGT. The CDR3 runs to 13 residues. As DNA, the CDR3 is TGTGCCAGCGGCCACGGACTGTACAATGAGCAGTTCTTC. Residues: CASGHGLYNEQFF.

V usage is TRBV7-8 and J usage is TRBJ2-2; 8 bases line up with TRBD1. V trimming: 1 base; J trimming: 4 bases; junction bases outside the gene matches: 8. Looked up from germline, CDR1 is SGHVS and CDR2 is FQNEAQ. This CDR3 comprises 17 residues. The CDR3 region has the DNA TGTGCCAGCAGCTTAGGATGGGCAGGGGGCCCCACCGGGGAGCTGTTTTTT. Protein product: CASSLGWAGGPTGELFF.

The genes are TRBV12-3 or TRBV12-4 and TRBJ2-3; D is perhaps TRBD1 or TRBD2 (5 bases each). The CDR3 loop spans 12 amino acids. The ends were cut back, 8 bases at V and 8 bases at J, with 14 bases in the middle. The CDR3 sequence: CASARGVVTQYF. Written as DNA, the CDR3 is TGTGCCAGCGCGAGGGGAGTCGTTACGCAGTATTTT.